This TCR beta chain was identified in a study of blood T cell repertoires in COVID-19. Study-wide background: PBMCs, B-cell-depleted T cells, or T cells provided the cDNA or gDNA that made up the material.

Deletions cut 3 bases from V and 4 bases from J, with 18 bases between. Germline V gene lookup returns CDR1 MNHEY and CDR2 SVGAGI. The CDR3 has 16 residues. In the authors' methods: Scientists estimated how many nucleated cells there were by amplifying reference gene primers. The data were produced by immunoSEQ multiplex PCR, yet TCRdb's version contains in-frame clones alone and is incomplete. V, J and clone size are taken as reported in that table, and D and trimming were inferred from the DNA itself. The data show over 150,000 clones, nearly 90% seen once. The chain is built from TRBV6-5 and TRBJ1-2, with no clear D. The origin of this receptor is a man aged 18-30 years who had recovered from COVID-19. Sequenced: peripheral blood. The CDR3 loop reads CASSYDVGSGGYGYTF. The CDR3 nucleotides are TGTGCCAGCAGTTATGATGTGGGGAGCGGAGGCTATGGCTACACCTTC.